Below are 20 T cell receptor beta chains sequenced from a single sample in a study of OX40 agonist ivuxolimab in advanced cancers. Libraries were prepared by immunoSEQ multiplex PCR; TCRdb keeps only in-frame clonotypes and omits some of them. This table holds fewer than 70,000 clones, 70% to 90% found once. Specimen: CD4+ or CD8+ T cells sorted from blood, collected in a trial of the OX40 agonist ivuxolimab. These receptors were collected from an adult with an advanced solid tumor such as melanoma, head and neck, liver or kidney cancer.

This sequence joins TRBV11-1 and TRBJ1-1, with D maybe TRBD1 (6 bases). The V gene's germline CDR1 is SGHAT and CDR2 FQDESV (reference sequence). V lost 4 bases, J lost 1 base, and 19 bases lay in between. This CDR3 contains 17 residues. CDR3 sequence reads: CASSSTTQGMKNTEAFF. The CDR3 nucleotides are TGTGCCAGCAGCTCAACCACACAGGGAATGAAGAACACTGAAGCTTTCTTT.

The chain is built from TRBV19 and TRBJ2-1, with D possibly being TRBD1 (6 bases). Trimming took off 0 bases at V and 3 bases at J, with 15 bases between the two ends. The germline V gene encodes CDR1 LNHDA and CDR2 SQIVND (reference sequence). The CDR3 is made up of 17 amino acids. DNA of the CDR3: TGTGCCAGTAGTATAGATCGAGAGGGGGTGAACTACAATGAGCAGTTCTTC. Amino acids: CASSIDREGVNYNEQFF.

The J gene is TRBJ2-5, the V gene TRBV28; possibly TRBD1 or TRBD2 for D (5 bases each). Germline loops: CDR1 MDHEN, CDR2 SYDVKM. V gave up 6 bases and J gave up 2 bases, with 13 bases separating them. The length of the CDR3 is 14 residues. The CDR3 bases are TGTGCCAGCAGGCTCCGGGACCAACAAGAGACCCAGTACTTC. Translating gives CASRLRDQQETQYF.

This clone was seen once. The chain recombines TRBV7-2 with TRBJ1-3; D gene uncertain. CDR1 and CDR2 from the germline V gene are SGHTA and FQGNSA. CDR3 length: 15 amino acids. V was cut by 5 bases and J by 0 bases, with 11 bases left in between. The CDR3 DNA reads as TGTGCCAGCAGCCTCACAGTAAGCTCTGGAAACACCATATATTTT. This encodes CASSLTVSSGNTIYF.

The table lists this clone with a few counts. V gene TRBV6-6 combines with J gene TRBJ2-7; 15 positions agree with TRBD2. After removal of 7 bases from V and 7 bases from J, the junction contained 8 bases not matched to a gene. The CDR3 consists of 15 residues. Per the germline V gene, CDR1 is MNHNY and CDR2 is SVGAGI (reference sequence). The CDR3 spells CASTGTSGGTSEQYF. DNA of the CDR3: TGTGCCAGCACCGGGACTAGCGGGGGGACGAGTGAGCAGTACTTC.

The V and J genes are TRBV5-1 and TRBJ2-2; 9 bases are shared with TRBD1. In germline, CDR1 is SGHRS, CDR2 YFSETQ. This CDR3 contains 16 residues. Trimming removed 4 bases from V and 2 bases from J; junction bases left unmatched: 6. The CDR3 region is CASSPTGQGNTGELFF. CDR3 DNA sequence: TGCGCCAGCAGCCCCACGGGACAGGGCAACACCGGGGAGCTGTTTTTT.

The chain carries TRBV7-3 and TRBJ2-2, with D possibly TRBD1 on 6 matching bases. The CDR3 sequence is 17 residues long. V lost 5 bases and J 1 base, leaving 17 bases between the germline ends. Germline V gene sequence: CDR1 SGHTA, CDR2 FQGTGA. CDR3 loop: CASSPTSGQLNTGELFF. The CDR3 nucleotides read TGTGCCAGCAGCCCCACCTCCGGACAGTTGAACACCGGGGAGCTGTTTTTT.

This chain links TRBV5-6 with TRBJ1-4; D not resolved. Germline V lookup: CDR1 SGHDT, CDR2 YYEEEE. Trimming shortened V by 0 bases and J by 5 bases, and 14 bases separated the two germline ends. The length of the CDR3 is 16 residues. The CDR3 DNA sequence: TGTGCCAGCAGCTTGGGTAACGTGGGGATAAATGAAAAACTGTTTTTT. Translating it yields CASSLGNVGINEKLFF.

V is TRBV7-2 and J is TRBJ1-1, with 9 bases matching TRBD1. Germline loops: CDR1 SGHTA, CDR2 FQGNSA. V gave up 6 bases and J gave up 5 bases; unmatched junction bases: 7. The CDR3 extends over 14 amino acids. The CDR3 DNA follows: TGTGCCAGCAGTATTACAGGGGGCCGGACTGAAGCTTTCTTT. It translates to CASSITGGRTEAFF.

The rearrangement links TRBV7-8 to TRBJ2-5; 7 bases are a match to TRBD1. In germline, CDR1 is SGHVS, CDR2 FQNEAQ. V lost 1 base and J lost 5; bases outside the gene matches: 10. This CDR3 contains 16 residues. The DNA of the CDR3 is TGTGCCAGCAGCTTAGGGACAGGAGTGGGGTCGGAGACCCAGTACTTC. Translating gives CASSLGTGVGSETQYF.

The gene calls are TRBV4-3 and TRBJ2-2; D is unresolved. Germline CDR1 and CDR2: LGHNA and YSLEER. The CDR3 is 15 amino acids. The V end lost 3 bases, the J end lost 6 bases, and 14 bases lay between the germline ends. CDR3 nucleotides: TGCGCCAGCAGCCAGTCCGGCCCGAGCGCCGGGGAGCTGTTTTTT. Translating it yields CASSQSGPSAGELFF.

Written as DNA, the CDR3 is TGCGCCAGCAGCCTTCAGCAGGGGGGCGGCTATGGCTACACCTTC. This sequence encodes CASSLQQGGGYGYTF. This chain uses TRBV4-3 with TRBJ1-2; TRBD1 matches at 7 bases. The germline CDR1 and CDR2 sequences are LGHNA and YSLEER. The length of the CDR3 is 15 residues. V was pared by 4 bases and J by 4 bases, with 9 bases of the junction left unmatched.

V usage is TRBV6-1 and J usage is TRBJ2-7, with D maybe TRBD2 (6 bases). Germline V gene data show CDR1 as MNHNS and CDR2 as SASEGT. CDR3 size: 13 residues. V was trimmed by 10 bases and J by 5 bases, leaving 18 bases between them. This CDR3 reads CATRRLGGDEQYF. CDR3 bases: TGTGCCACCCGTCGGTTGGGAGGCGACGAGCAGTACTTC.

The CDR3 nucleotides read TGTGCCAGCAGTCCCGCTGGGACAAGAACTTATTACAATGAGCAGTTCTTC. It codes for CASSPAGTRTYYNEQFF. The chain joins TRBV7-8 to TRBJ2-1, with a weak D call TRBD1 (6 bases). The CDR3 has 17 amino acids. V was clipped by 6 bases and J by 4 bases, with 22 bases between them. The germline CDR1 and CDR2 sequences are SGHVS and FQNEAQ.

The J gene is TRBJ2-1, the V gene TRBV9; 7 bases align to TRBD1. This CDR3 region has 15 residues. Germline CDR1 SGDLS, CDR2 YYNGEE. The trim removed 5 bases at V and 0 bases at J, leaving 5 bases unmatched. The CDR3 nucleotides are TGTGCCAGCAGGGCGGACAGGAGCTCCTACAATGAGCAGTTCTTC. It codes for CASRADRSSYNEQFF.

The CDR3 bases are TGTGCCAGCAGCCCGCCGGGACAGCTCTCTGGAAACACCATATATTTT. Translated, it gives CASSPPGQLSGNTIYF. The rearrangement links TRBV11-2 to TRBJ1-3, with 7 bases lining up with TRBD1. CDR1 is SGHAT, CDR2 FQNNGV, per germline. CDR3 length: 16 residues. The V gene end was trimmed by 5 bases and the J gene end by 0 bases; junction bases not matched to a gene: 7.

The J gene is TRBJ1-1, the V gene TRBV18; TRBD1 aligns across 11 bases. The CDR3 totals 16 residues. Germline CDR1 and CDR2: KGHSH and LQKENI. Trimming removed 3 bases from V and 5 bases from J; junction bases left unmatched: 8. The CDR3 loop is CASSPRTGGSDTEAFF. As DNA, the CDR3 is TGTGCCAGCTCACCTCGGACAGGGGGCTCGGATACTGAAGCTTTCTTT.

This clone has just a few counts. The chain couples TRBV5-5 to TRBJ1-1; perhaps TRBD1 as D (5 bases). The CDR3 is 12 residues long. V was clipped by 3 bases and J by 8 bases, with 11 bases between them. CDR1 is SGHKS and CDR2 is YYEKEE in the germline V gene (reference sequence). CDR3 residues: CASSSLQAEAFF. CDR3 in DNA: TGTGCCAGCAGCTCCTTACAGGCGGAAGCTTTCTTT.

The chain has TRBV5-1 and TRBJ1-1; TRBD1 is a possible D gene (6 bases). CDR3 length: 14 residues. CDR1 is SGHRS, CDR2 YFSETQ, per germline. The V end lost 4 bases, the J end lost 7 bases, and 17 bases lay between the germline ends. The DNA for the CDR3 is TGCGCCAGCAGCCACTGGAGGGGGTCGGGTGAAGCTTTCTTT. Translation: CASSHWRGSGEAFF. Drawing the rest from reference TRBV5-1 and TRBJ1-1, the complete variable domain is KAGVTQTPRYLIKTRGQQVTLSCSPISGHRSVSWYQQTPGQGLQFLFEYFSETQRNKGNFPGRFSGRQFSNSRSEMNVSTLELGDSALYLCASSHWRGSGEAFFGQGTRLTVV.

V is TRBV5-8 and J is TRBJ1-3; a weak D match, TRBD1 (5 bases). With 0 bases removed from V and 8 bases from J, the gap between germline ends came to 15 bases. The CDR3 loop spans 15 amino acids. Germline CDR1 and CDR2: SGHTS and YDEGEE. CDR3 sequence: CASSLGGTPGDTIYF. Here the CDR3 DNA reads TGTGCCAGCAGCTTGGGGGGCACCCCAGGAGACACCATATATTTT.